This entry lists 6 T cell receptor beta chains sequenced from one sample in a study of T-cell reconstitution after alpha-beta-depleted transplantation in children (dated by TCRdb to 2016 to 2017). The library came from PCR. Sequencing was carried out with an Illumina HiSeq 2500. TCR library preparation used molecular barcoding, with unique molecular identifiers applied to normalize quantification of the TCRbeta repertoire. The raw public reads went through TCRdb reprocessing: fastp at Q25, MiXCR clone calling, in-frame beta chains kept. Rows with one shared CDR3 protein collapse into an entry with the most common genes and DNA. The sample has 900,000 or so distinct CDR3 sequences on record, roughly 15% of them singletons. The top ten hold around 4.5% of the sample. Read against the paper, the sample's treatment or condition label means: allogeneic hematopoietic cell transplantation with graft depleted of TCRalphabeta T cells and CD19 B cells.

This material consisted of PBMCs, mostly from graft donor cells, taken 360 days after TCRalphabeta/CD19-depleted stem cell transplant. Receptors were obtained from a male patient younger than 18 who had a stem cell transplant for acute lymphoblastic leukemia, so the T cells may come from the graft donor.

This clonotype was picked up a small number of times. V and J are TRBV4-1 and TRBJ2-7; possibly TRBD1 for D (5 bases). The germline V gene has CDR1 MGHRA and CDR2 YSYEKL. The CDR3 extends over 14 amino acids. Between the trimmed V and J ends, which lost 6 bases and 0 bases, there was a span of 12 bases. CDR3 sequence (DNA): TGCGCCAGCAGAGGGGCCAAACCCTCCTACGAGCAGTACTTC. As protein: CASRGAKPSYEQYF.

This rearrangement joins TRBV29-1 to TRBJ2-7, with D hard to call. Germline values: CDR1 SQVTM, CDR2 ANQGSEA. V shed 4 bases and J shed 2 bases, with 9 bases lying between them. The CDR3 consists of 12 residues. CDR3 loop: CSVGLDPYEQYF. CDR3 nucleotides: TGCAGCGTTGGGCTAGATCCCTACGAGCAGTACTTC.

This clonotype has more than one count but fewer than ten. The CDR3 DNA is TGCGCCAGCACCGAAAAGGGGTCTCTCTTCTACGAGCAGTACTTC. Its translation is CASTEKGSLFYEQYF. J is TRBJ2-7 and V is TRBV5-1; tentatively, D is TRBD1 (5 bases). V lost 6 bases and J lost 3, with 19 bases in between. The CDR3 is 15 amino acids. CDR1 is SGHRS, CDR2 YFSETQ, per germline.

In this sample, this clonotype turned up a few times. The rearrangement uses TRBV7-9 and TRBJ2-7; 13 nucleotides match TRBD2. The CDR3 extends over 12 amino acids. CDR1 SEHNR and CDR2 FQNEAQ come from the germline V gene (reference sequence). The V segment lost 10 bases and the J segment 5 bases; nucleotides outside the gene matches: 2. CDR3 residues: CANGLAGDEQYF. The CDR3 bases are TGTGCCAACGGACTAGCGGGGGACGAGCAGTACTTC.

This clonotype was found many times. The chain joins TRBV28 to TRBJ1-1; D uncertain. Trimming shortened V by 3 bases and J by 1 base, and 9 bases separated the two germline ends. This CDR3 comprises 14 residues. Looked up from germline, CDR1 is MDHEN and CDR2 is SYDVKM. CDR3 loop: CASSLGRKNTEAFF. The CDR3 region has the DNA TGTGCCAGCAGTTTGGGCAGGAAGAACACTGAAGCTTTCTTT.

CDR3: CASSLDPGVLYEQYF. In nucleotides, the CDR3 is TGCGCCAGCAGCCTAGATCCTGGGGTTTTGTACGAGCAGTACTTC. The genes are TRBV4-1 and TRBJ2-7; no clear D. The CDR3 runs 15 residues. V gave up 4 bases and J gave up 4 bases, with 17 bases separating them. CDR1 and CDR2 from the germline V gene are MGHRA and YSYEKL.